Sequencing of this T cell receptor beta chain was carried out in a study of blood T cell repertoires in COVID-19. The CDR3 runs to 14 residues. CDR1 LNHDA and CDR2 SQIVND come from the germline V gene (reference sequence). V lost 3 bases and J 1 base, leaving 9 bases between the germline ends. Participant ages covered about 18 to 100 years across 25 or so US areas. Profiling relied on immunoSEQ multiplex PCR, and the TCRdb table lists in-frame clones only, not all of them. Of about 140,000 clones in the sample, 70% to 90% were seen once. Sequencing input: PBMCs or T cells enriched from blood (not recorded which). The receptor's source is a woman between 50 and 59 years old with acute COVID-19. This chain joins TRBV19 and TRBJ1-1; possible D gene TRBD1, 6 bases. The CDR3 DNA reads as TGTGCCAGTAGTATGGCGGACAGGAACACTGAAGCTTTCTTT. It yields the protein CASSMADRNTEAFF. Together with reference TRBV19 and TRBJ1-1, the CDR3 gives the full variable domain: DGGITQSPKYLFRKEGQNVTLSCEQNLNHDAMYWYRQDPGQGLRLIYYSQIVNDFQKGDIAEGYSVSREKKESFPLTVTSAQKNPTAFYLCASSMADRNTEAFFGQGTRLTVV.